This TCR beta chain originates from a study of CD8 T cells in ankylosing spondylitis. Study results and caveats: Among TCR beta sequences, a motif of several highly homologous variants appeared characteristic of ankylosing spondylitis blood. In ankylosing spondylitis patients, matched synovial fluid reportedly showed significant enrichment of disease-linked clones. Relatively scarce in peripheral blood, disease-linked clones were CD8+. A subset of motif variants has previously been described in the synovial fluid and blood of reactive arthritis.

Germline V lookup: CDR1 SQVTM, CDR2 ANQGSEA. The V and J ends lost 6 bases and 5 bases respectively, with 16 bases between them. The CDR3 is 13 amino acids. Construction of TCR beta libraries was performed using quantitative 5'-RACE with molecular barcodes. TCRdb re-analysed the 5' RACE reads in MiXCR, keeping a single row per CDR3 protein. The sample shows fewer than 550,000 distinct CDR3 sequences, roughly 5.2% of them seen only once. This clonotype has a count of ten or more. Antigen unknown. The sample taken for sequencing was blood, either unsorted or a sorted T cell fraction (not recorded which). The clonotype comes from a male donor with ankylosing spondylitis. The chain has TRBV29-1 and TRBJ1-2; maybe TRBD1 (5 bases). CDR3 in DNA: TGCAGCGTCTCCGGGACCAAACCTTATGGCTACACCTTC. Protein: CSVSGTKPYGYTF.